The clone carrying this T cell receptor (beta chain) occurred a few times. This sample is part of a study of identical twins. Germline lookup yields CDR1 SGHRS and CDR2 YFSETQ. Deletions cut 8 bases from V and 1 base from J, with 18 bases between. The CDR3 loop spans 15 amino acids. Using its own MiXCR run on the 5' RACE reads, TCRdb lists one record per CDR3 protein. The data contain 700,000 to 950,000 distinct CDR3 sequences, 9% to 15% of them singletons. The same sample was also used in a study of yellow fever vaccine responses in identical twins.

The chain links TRBV5-1 to TRBJ2-5; a weak D match, TRBD1 (6 bases). The sequence came from a woman younger than 35 in good health. Sequencing input: PBMCs. Here the CDR3 reads CASKLDGQSQETQYF. In nucleotides, the CDR3 is TGCGCCAGTAAGCTTGATGGACAGTCCCAAGAGACCCAGTACTTC.